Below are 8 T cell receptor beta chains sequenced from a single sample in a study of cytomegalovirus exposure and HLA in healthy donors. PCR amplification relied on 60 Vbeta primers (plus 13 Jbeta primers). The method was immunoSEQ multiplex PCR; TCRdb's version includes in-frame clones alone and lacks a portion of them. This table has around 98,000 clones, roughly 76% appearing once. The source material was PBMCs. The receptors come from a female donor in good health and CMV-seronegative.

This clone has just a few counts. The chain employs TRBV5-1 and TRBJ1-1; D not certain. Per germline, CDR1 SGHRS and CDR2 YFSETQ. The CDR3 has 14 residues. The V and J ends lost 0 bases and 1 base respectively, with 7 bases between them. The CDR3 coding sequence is TGCGCCAGCAGCTTGGTAGCGGGGAACACTGAAGCTTTCTTT. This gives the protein CASSLVAGNTEAFF.

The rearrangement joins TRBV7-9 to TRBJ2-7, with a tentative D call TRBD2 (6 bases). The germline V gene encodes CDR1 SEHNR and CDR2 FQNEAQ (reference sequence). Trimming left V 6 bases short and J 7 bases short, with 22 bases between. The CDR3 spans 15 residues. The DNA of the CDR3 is TGTGCCAGCAGTAACTACCGGGACTCAAGAGAGGAGCAGTACTTC. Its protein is CASSNYRDSREEQYF.

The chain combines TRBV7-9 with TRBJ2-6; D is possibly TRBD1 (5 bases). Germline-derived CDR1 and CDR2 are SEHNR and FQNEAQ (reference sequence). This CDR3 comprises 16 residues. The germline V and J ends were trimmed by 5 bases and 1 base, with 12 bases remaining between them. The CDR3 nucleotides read TGTGCCAGCAGCAAAGGGGCTAGTTCTGGGGCCAACGTCCTGACTTTC. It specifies CASSKGASSGANVLTF.

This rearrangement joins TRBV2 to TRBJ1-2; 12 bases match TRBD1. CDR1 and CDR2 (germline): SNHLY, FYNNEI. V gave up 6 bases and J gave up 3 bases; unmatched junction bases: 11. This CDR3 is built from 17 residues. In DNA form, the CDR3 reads TGTGCCAGCAGCGCTCATCCGGGACAGGGGGCGGACTATGGCTACACCTTC. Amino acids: CASSAHPGQGADYGYTF.

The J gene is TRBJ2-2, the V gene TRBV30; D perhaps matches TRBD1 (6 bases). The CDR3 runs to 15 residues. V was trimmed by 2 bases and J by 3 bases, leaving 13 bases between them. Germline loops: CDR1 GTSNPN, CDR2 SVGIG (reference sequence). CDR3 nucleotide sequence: TGTGCCTGGAGTTTCGGACAGTTTGACACCGGGGAGCTGTTTTTT. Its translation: CAWSFGQFDTGELFF.

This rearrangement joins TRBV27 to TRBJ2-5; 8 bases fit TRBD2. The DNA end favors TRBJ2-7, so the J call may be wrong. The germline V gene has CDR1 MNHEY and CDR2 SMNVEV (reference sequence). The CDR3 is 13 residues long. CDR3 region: CASRGGGRYEQYF. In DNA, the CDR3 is TGTGCCAGCAGGGGCGGGGGGAGATACGAGCAGTACTTC.

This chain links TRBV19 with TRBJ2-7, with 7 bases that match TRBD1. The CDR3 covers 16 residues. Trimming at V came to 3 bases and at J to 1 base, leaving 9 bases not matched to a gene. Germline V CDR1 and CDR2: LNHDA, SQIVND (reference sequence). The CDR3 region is CASSIGQEQPSYEQYF. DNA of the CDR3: TGTGCCAGTAGTATCGGACAGGAACAACCGTCCTACGAGCAGTACTTC.

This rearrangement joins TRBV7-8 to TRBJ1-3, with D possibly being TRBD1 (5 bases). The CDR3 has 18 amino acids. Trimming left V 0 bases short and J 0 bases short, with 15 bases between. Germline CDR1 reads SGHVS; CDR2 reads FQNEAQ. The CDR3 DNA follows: TGTGCCAGCAGCTTAGCGGAAACAGGACTATTCTCTGGAAACACCATATATTTT. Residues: CASSLAETGLFSGNTIYF. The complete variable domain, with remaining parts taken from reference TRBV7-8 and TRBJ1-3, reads GAGVSQSPRYKVAKRGQDVALRCDPISGHVSLFWYQQALGQGPEFLTYFQNEAQLDKSGLPSDRFFAERPEGSVSTLKIQRTQQEDSAVYLCASSLAETGLFSGNTIYFGEGSWLTVV.